A single sample is the source of the 24 T cell receptor beta chains below, sequenced in a study of blood T cell repertoires in COVID-19. The table came from immunoSEQ multiplex PCR; TCRdb's copy has only in-frame clones and leaves some out. The profile shows 150,000 to 200,000 clones, over 75% of them singletons. Sequenced input: PBMCs or T cells enriched from blood (not recorded which). The source of these receptors is a man aged 45 to 65 who had recovered from COVID-19.

This clone turned up a few times. This chain connects TRBV3-1 (or the pseudogene TRBV3-2) to TRBJ2-2; TRBD1 is a possible D gene (5 bases). Germline-derived CDR1 and CDR2 are LGHDT and YNNKEL (reference sequence). There are 14 residues in the CDR3. The V and J ends lost 3 bases and 6 bases respectively, with 11 bases between them. CDR3 residues: CASSQIKGAGELFF. As DNA, the CDR3 is TGTGCCAGCAGCCAGATCAAAGGGGCCGGGGAGCTGTTTTTT.

This chain connects TRBV10-3 to TRBJ2-5; a possible D gene is TRBD1 (5 bases). Germline V gene sequence: CDR1 ENHRY, CDR2 SYGVKD. Trimming took 0 bases from V and 4 from J, leaving 6 bases between them. The CDR3 has 13 amino acids. This chain's CDR3 is CAISESQGETQYF. For the CDR3, the DNA is TGTGCCATCAGTGAGTCGCAGGGAGAGACCCAGTACTTC.

This chain links TRBV19 with TRBJ2-7, with D perhaps matching TRBD1 (6 bases). Germline CDR1 reads LNHDA; CDR2 reads SQIVND (reference sequence). The CDR3 consists of 15 residues. Between the trimmed V and J ends, which lost 6 bases and 6 bases, there was a span of 21 bases. The CDR3 bases are TGTGCCAGTAGCCTTACCCCTCCGGGACATAGCGAGCAGTACTTC. Amino acids: CASSLTPPGHSEQYF.

The chain joins TRBV7-2 to TRBJ1-2; tentatively, D is TRBD1 (5 bases). This CDR3 comprises 15 residues. V was shortened by 5 bases and J by 2 bases, with 15 bases between the two germline ends. CDR1 is SGHTA and CDR2 is FQGNSA in the germline V gene. DNA of the CDR3: TGTGCCAGCAGCCCCGTGGACATACAAAACTATGGCTACACCTTC. This sequence encodes CASSPVDIQNYGYTF.

This clone was counted a few times. The chain combines TRBV2 with TRBJ1-2, with 10 bases aligning to TRBD1. The CDR3 is made up of 16 amino acids. The J segment lost 2 bases and the V segment lost 6 bases, leaving 9 bases of the junction unmatched. CDR1 and CDR2 (germline): SNHLY, FYNNEI. The CDR3 loop reads CASSKARGQGNYGYTF. CDR3 bases: TGTGCCAGCAGCAAAGCTCGGGGACAGGGGAACTATGGCTACACCTTC.

The chain uses TRBV2 and TRBJ1-6; TRBD1 matches 7 bases. Germline V lookup: CDR1 SNHLY, CDR2 FYNNEI. The CDR3 totals 15 residues. Trimming cost V 3 bases and J 7 bases; bases outside gene matches: 6. The DNA for the CDR3 is TGTGCCAGCAGTGAGTTCGGCAGGGGGAATTCACCCCTCCACTTT. This codes for CASSEFGRGNSPLHF. Complete variable domain (other parts from reference TRBV2 and TRBJ1-6): EPEVTQTPSHQVTQMGQEVILRCVPISNHLYFYWYRQILGQKVEFLVSFYNNEISEKSEIFDDQFSVERPDGSNFTLKIRSTKLEDSAMYFCASSEFGRGNSPLHFGNGTRLTVT.

The chain joins TRBV7-3 to TRBJ2-2; 8 nucleotides match TRBD2. The CDR3 extends over 15 amino acids. Germline CDR1 is SGHTA and CDR2 is FQGTGA. V shed 7 bases and J 8 bases; nucleotides not matched to a gene: 12. The DNA for the CDR3 is TGTGCCAGCACGAGAGCGGGAGCAAGTAGGGGGGAGCTGTTTTTT. Translating it yields CASTRAGASRGELFF.

J is TRBJ2-5 and V is TRBV5-1, with a tentative D call TRBD1 (5 bases). The germline gives CDR1 SGHRS, CDR2 YFSETQ. There are 14 residues in the CDR3. Trimming shortened V by 4 bases and J by 2 bases, and 12 bases separated the two germline ends. CDR3 DNA: TGCGCCAGCAGCCTAAAACAGGCGCAAGAGACCCAGTACTTC. This encodes CASSLKQAQETQYF.

The rearrangement joins TRBV7-3 to TRBJ2-1, with D unresolved. The V gene lost 2 bases and the J gene lost 10 bases, with 12 bases spanning the gap. The CDR3 totals 13 residues. The germline CDR1 and CDR2 sequences are SGHTA and FQGTGA. In DNA form, the CDR3 reads TGTGCCAGCAGCTTAGAAGCGCGAGCAGAGCAGTTCTTC. It codes for CASSLEARAEQFF.

The chain combines TRBV18 with TRBJ1-1; D is possibly TRBD1 (5 bases). Germline V gives CDR1 KGHSH, CDR2 LQKENI. V was clipped by 3 bases and J by 3 bases, with 14 bases between them. The CDR3 covers 15 residues. The CDR3, as DNA: TGTGCCAGCTCACCGGGACTGATACTACACACTGAAGCTTTCTTT. Residues: CASSPGLILHTEAFF.

This clone is a singleton in its sample. CDR3 loop: CASSHGTGPYNEQFF. The CDR3 coding sequence is TGTGCCAGCAGTCACGGGACAGGCCCCTACAATGAGCAGTTCTTC. V gene TRBV3-1 (or the pseudogene TRBV3-2) combines with J gene TRBJ2-1; 8 bases align to TRBD1. The CDR3 has 15 residues. V gave up 6 bases and J gave up 2 bases; unmatched junction bases: 6. Germline V lookup: CDR1 LGHDT, CDR2 YNNKEL (reference sequence).

This sequence joins TRBV7-8 and TRBJ2-7, with 12 bases fitting TRBD1. Germline V gives CDR1 SGHVS, CDR2 FQNEAQ. CDR3 length: 16 residues. The J segment lost 4 bases and the V segment lost 5 bases, leaving 9 bases of the junction unmatched. CDR3: CASSPHRDRGRYEQYF. The CDR3 bases are TGTGCCAGCAGCCCCCACCGGGACAGGGGGCGATACGAGCAGTACTTC.

The table lists this clone with a count of one. The chain couples TRBV18 to TRBJ2-7; no clear D. Germline assignment: CDR1 KGHSH and CDR2 LQKENI. This CDR3 has 15 amino acids. The V end was cut by 5 bases, the J end by 0 bases, with 14 bases between. The CDR3 nucleotides read TGTGCCAGCTCATCGCAACAGAGTCACTCCTACGAGCAGTACTTC. Protein product: CASSSQQSHSYEQYF.

The gene calls are TRBV27 and TRBJ1-5, with a possible D match to TRBD1 (6 bases). The CDR3 consists of 14 residues. The V gene's germline CDR1 is MNHEY and CDR2 SMNVEV (reference sequence). Between the trimmed V and J ends, which lost 6 bases and 2 bases, there was a span of 11 bases. CDR3 in amino acids: CASSQGSGNQPQHF. The CDR3 bases are TGTGCCAGCAGCCAGGGGTCCGGCAATCAGCCCCAGCATTTT.

The CDR3 region is CASAKSGSTDTQYF. The CDR3 DNA is TGTGCCAGCGCGAAGTCCGGGAGCACAGATACGCAGTATTTT. V and J are TRBV28 and TRBJ2-3; D is unresolved. V was clipped by 8 bases and J by 0 bases, with 12 bases between them. The CDR3 spans 14 residues. CDR1 and CDR2 from the germline V gene are MDHEN and SYDVKM.

This clone was seen just once. The V gene is TRBV19, the J gene TRBJ2-3; 10 bases are a match to TRBD1. V lost 5 bases to trimming and J lost 1 base; unmatched junction nucleotides: 6. This CDR3 is 16 amino acids long. Germline lookup yields CDR1 LNHDA and CDR2 SQIVND (reference sequence). The chain's CDR3 is CASSPGTGVRTDTQYF. In DNA form, the CDR3 reads TGTGCCAGTAGTCCGGGGACAGGGGTCCGCACAGATACGCAGTATTTT.

The V and J genes are TRBV6-5 and TRBJ2-7; D is unresolved. The ends were cut back, 6 bases at V and 5 bases at J, with 14 bases in the middle. This CDR3 has 13 amino acids. Germline V lookup: CDR1 MNHEY, CDR2 SVGAGI. CDR3 in amino acids: CASSRDIVNEQYF. As DNA, the CDR3 is TGTGCCAGCAGCCGAGACATTGTCAACGAGCAGTACTTC.

The table lists this clone with a count of one. The chain couples TRBV9 to TRBJ2-6; a weak D match, TRBD2 (5 bases). CDR1 is SGDLS, CDR2 YYNGEE, per germline. CDR3 length equals 19 residues. V was trimmed by 0 bases and J by 0 bases, leaving 16 bases between them. The CDR3 coding sequence is TGTGCCAGCAGCGTAGGTGTTGCGGGTAGAAGCTCTGGGGCCAACGTCCTGACTTTC. This sequence encodes CASSVGVAGRSSGANVLTF.

The chain employs TRBV28 and TRBJ2-1, with 7 bases lining up with TRBD1. V trimming: 5 bases; J trimming: 8 bases; junction bases outside the gene matches: 9. Germline CDR1 is MDHEN and CDR2 is SYDVKM. The CDR3 totals 14 residues. DNA of the CDR3: TGTGCCAGCAGTCTTAGGGGGCTAAGGGATGAGCAGTTCTTC. Its translation: CASSLRGLRDEQFF.

The V call is TRBV12-3 or TRBV12-4, the J call TRBJ2-5; no clear D gene. There are 11 residues in the CDR3. V was pared by 5 bases and J by 9 bases, with 10 bases between. For the CDR3, the DNA is TGTGCCAGCAGTGCACAGACACCCCAGTACTTC. This codes for CASSAQTPQYF.

The chain has TRBV5-3 and TRBJ1-5; 8 nucleotides line up with TRBD1. TRBV5-3 belongs to the ORF category, with a function that is uncertain. Losses at the gene ends were 5 bases for V and 2 bases for J; bases not matched to a gene: 6. The CDR3 extends over 15 amino acids. CDR3 in amino acids: CARSTPDRGNQPQHF. In DNA form, the CDR3 reads TGTGCCAGAAGTACCCCGGACAGGGGCAATCAGCCCCAGCATTTT.

The chain joins TRBV3-1 (or the pseudogene TRBV3-2) to TRBJ2-3; possible D gene TRBD2, 7 bases. Germline-derived CDR1 and CDR2 are LGHDT and YNNKEL (reference sequence). This CDR3 region has 15 residues. The V end lost 1 base, the J end lost 3 bases, and 11 bases lay between the germline ends. The CDR3 DNA is TGTGCCAGCAGCCAAGGGCGGGGGACAACAGATACGCAGTATTTT. This gives the protein CASSQGRGTTDTQYF.

This clone was detected once. V gene TRBV15 combines with J gene TRBJ1-2, with D uncertain. V lost 1 base and J lost 8, with 17 bases in between. The CDR3 sequence is 15 residues long. Germline V gives CDR1 LNHNV, CDR2 YYDKDF (reference sequence). CDR3 amino acids: CATSRVPGGLEGYTF. As DNA, the CDR3 is TGTGCCACCAGCAGAGTCCCGGGAGGGCTGGAGGGCTACACCTTC.

The chain is built from TRBV12-3 or TRBV12-4 and TRBJ1-3; the match to TRBD1 covers 7 bases. The CDR3 sequence is 12 residues long. The V segment lost 11 bases and the J segment 4 bases; nucleotides outside the gene matches: 5. The CDR3 DNA reads as TGTGCCTGCGACAGGGCCGGAAACACCATATATTTT. This sequence encodes CACDRAGNTIYF.